Each of the 20 T cell receptor beta chains below was sequenced from the same sample in a study of T cells in Graves' hyperthyroidism and ophthalmopathy. RNA transcripts yielded amplified TCR beta CDR3 regions. Using the HTBI primer set, a first-round RT-PCR was run on the TCR CDR3. From the multiplex PCR reads, TCRdb called clonotypes with MiXCR, one entry per CDR3 protein. The profile shows hundreds of thousands of distinct CDR3 sequences, 45% of them singletons. Specimen: peripheral blood or thyroid tissue (not recorded which). The receptors here all came from an adult man with Graves' disease, either hyperthyroidism or ophthalmopathy (not recorded which).

This clonotype has only a few counts. The chain combines TRBV7-9 with TRBJ1-3; maybe TRBD1 (5 bases). The germline V gene has CDR1 SEHNR and CDR2 FQNEAQ (reference sequence). V was cut by 4 bases and J by 0 bases, with 13 bases left in between. This CDR3 has 16 residues. CDR3 region: CASSSPRENSGNTIYF. The CDR3 region has the DNA TGTGCCAGCAGCTCCCCCAGGGAGAACTCTGGAAACACCATATATTTT. The whole variable domain, remainder taken from reference TRBV7-9 and TRBJ1-3, is DTGVSQNPRHKITKRGQNVTFRCDPISEHNRLYWYRQTLGQGPEFLTYFQNEAQLEKSRLLSDRFSAERPKGSFSTLEIQRTEQGDSAMYLCASSSPRENSGNTIYFGEGSWLTVV.

The chain carries TRBV5-1 and TRBJ1-4; 12 nucleotides line up with TRBD1. V gave up 3 bases and J gave up 2 bases; unmatched junction bases: 5. The CDR3 contains 17 residues. The germline V gene has CDR1 SGHRS and CDR2 YFSETQ. The CDR3 nucleotides are TGCGCCAGCAGCTCGGGACAGGGGGCCGGCACTAATGAAAAACTGTTTTTT. This translates into CASSSGQGAGTNEKLFF.

Note on this clonotype: A much larger clone is a single base away; this may be a read error. J is TRBJ2-5 and V is TRBV7-8, with 8 bases that match TRBD2. This CDR3 contains 16 residues. The J segment lost 9 bases and the V segment lost 4 bases, leaving 16 bases of the junction unmatched. The V gene's germline CDR1 is SGHVS and CDR2 FQNEAQ. In DNA form, the CDR3 reads TGTGCCAGCAGCTGGGCGCCCAGAGCGGGAGAGGAGGCCCAGTACTTC. The encoded protein is CASSWAPRAGEEAQYF.

This chain joins TRBV2 and TRBJ1-4, with D perhaps matching TRBD1 (5 bases). Germline V gives CDR1 SNHLY, CDR2 FYNNEI. This CDR3 is 14 amino acids long. Trimming cost V 1 base and J 11 bases, with 14 bases left between them. CDR3 in DNA: TGTGCCAGCAGTGAAGTCAGATCCGGGACGAAACTGTTTTTT. It translates to CASSEVRSGTKLFF. The variable domain in full, completed from reference TRBV2 and TRBJ1-4, reads EPEVTQTPSHQVTQMGQEVILRCVPISNHLYFYWYRQILGQKVEFLVSFYNNEISEKSEIFDDQFSVERPDGSNFTLKIRSTKLEDSAMYFCASSEVRSGTKLFFGSGTQLSVL.

Points on this clonotype: A single base separates this from a much larger clone, so it may be a read error. The gene calls are TRBV10-3 and TRBJ2-7; 8 nucleotides align to TRBD2. After removal of 2 bases from V and 2 bases from J, the junction contained 5 bases not matched to a gene. There are 15 residues in the CDR3. The V gene's germline CDR1 is ENHRY and CDR2 SYGVKD. The CDR3 sequence is CAISEVAGPPYEQYF. CDR3 nucleotide sequence: TGTGCCATCAGTGAGGTAGCGGGGCCTCCCTACGAGCAGTACTTC.

In its sample, this clonotype was seen a few times. The chain couples TRBV20-1 to TRBJ1-5; the match to TRBD1 covers 7 bases. The CDR3 loop spans 15 amino acids. Trimming took 3 bases from V and 3 from J; bases not matched to a gene: 8. Germline V gene lookup returns CDR1 DFQATT and CDR2 SNEGSKA (reference sequence). CDR3 sequence reads: CSARIYGTANQPQHF. CDR3 DNA: TGCAGTGCTAGGATCTATGGGACAGCCAATCAGCCCCAGCATTTT.

The rearrangement links TRBV20-1 to TRBJ1-4; 9 bases map to TRBD1. The germline V gene encodes CDR1 DFQATT and CDR2 SNEGSKA (reference sequence). The length of the CDR3 is 14 residues. After removal of 5 bases from V and 6 bases from J, the junction contained 7 bases not matched to a gene. The chain's CDR3 is CSAGGTGFDEKLFF. The CDR3 DNA reads as TGCAGTGCTGGTGGGACAGGGTTCGATGAAAAACTGTTTTTT.

On this clonotype: A much more abundant neighbour one base away suggests this may be a read error. This sequence joins TRBV15 and TRBJ1-1; TRBD1 matches at 9 bases. V lost 1 base to trimming and J lost 6 bases; unmatched junction nucleotides: 0. Germline V gene sequence: CDR1 LNHNV, CDR2 YYDKDF (reference sequence). The CDR3 runs 13 residues. The CDR3 nucleotides read TGTGCCACCAGCAGAGGGACAGGGGCTGAAGCTTTCTTT. It is translated as CATSRGTGAEAFF. The whole variable domain, remainder taken from reference TRBV15 and TRBJ1-1, is DAMVIQNPRYQVTQFGKPVTLSCSQTLNHNVMYWYQQKSSQAPKLLFHYYDKDFNNEADTPDNFQSRRPNTSFCFLDIRSPGLGDTAMYLCATSRGTGAEAFFGQGTRLTVV.

There are a few counts of this clonotype. The V and J genes are TRBV20-1 and TRBJ1-6; 11 bases line up with TRBD1. CDR3 length: 14 amino acids. J lost 7 bases, V lost 6 bases, and 5 bases had no gene match. Germline V CDR1 and CDR2: DFQATT, SNEGSKA (reference sequence). The CDR3: CSARTGGINSPLHF. The CDR3 DNA reads as TGCAGTGCCAGGACAGGGGGCATCAATTCACCCCTCCACTTT.

This clonotype was observed many times. V is TRBV13 and J is TRBJ1-5; D unclear. Germline CDR1 reads PRHDT; CDR2 reads FYEKMQ (reference sequence). V lost 5 bases and J lost 4, with 15 bases in between. This CDR3 comprises 15 residues. The CDR3 spells CASSRRRGSNQPQHF. The DNA for the CDR3 is TGTGCCAGCAGCCGTCGTAGAGGGTCGAATCAGCCCCAGCATTTT.

A note on this clonotype: Given a much more abundant clone one base away, this may be a read error. V usage is TRBV4-2 and J usage is TRBJ1-6; D call uncertain. This CDR3 is built from 14 residues. Germline-derived CDR1 and CDR2 are LGHNA and YNFKEQ. The CDR3, as DNA: TGTGCCAGCAGCCCGGTTGTGGGGTATTCACCCCCCCACTTT. Protein sequence: CASSPVVGYSPPHF.

The chain has TRBV15 and TRBJ1-2, with D maybe TRBD1 (5 bases). This CDR3 is 15 amino acids long. V was cut by 3 bases and J by 3 bases, with 14 bases left in between. The germline V gene has CDR1 LNHNV and CDR2 YYDKDF (reference sequence). Here the CDR3 reads CATSSSGTTDYGYTF. CDR3 sequence (DNA): TGTGCCACCAGCAGTAGCGGGACCACAGACTATGGCTACACCTTC.

This chain uses TRBV13 with TRBJ2-7; TRBD1 matches 8 bases. Trimming cost V 5 bases and J 2 bases; bases outside gene matches: 11. The CDR3 covers 16 residues. Germline V CDR1 and CDR2: PRHDT, FYEKMQ (reference sequence). This chain's CDR3 is CASSRGRGQGTYEQYF. The CDR3 DNA is TGTGCCAGCAGCCGCGGGCGTGGACAGGGAACCTACGAGCAGTACTTC.

Comments on this clonotype: This may be a read error: a much more frequent sequence differs by one nucleotide. This chain connects TRBV9 to TRBJ2-7, with D perhaps assigned TRBD1 or TRBD2 (5 bases each). The length of the CDR3 is 13 residues. CDR1 and CDR2 (germline): SGDLS, YYNGEE. The CDR3 nucleotides are TGTGCCAGCAGCGTGACCTTGGGGGACGAGCAGTGCTTC. It codes for CASSVTLGDEQCF.

The rearrangement links TRBV11-1 to TRBJ2-7; 9 bases fit TRBD1. The CDR3 loop spans 14 amino acids. The trim removed 5 bases at V and 5 bases at J, leaving 7 bases unmatched. Germline CDR1 reads SGHAT; CDR2 reads FQDESV (reference sequence). The DNA of the CDR3 is TGTGCCAGCAGCCTAAGACAGGGGGGAAACGAGCAGTACTTC. As protein: CASSLRQGGNEQYF.

This sequence joins TRBV7-9 and TRBJ1-2; D gene uncertain. Between the trimmed V and J ends, which lost 3 bases and 12 bases, there was a span of 14 bases. The CDR3 has 12 amino acids. The germline V gene has CDR1 SEHNR and CDR2 FQNEAQ (reference sequence). The CDR3 DNA follows: TGTGCCAGCAGCTTTTCTAGCGGGATGAACACCTTC. This codes for CASSFSSGMNTF.

The chain has TRBV6-1 and TRBJ2-5; no reliable D call. Germline V gene lookup returns CDR1 MNHNS and CDR2 SASEGT. Trimming removed 0 bases from V and 2 bases from J, with 10 bases in between. This CDR3 comprises 15 residues. DNA of the CDR3: TGTGCCAGCAGTGAAGCAGAACGTATACAAGAGACCCAGTACTTC. Translated, it gives CASSEAERIQETQYF.

The rearrangement links TRBV2 to TRBJ2-5; maybe TRBD2 (5 bases). Germline values: CDR1 SNHLY, CDR2 FYNNEI. The CDR3 extends over 13 amino acids. The CDR3 nucleotides are TGTGCTAGAGTGGCGGAGGTCGGAGAGACCCAGTACTTC. This gives the protein CARVAEVGETQYF.

This clonotype was seen a few times. The gene calls are TRBV20-1 and TRBJ1-5, with D perhaps matching TRBD1 (6 bases). CDR1 and CDR2 (germline): DFQATT, SNEGSKA (reference sequence). Deletions cut 2 bases from V and 0 bases from J, with 17 bases between. The CDR3 loop spans 17 amino acids. CDR3 in DNA: TGCAGTGCTAGATCGGGACACCCACTTAATAGCAATCAGCCCCAGCATTTT. Protein product: CSARSGHPLNSNQPQHF.

The J gene is TRBJ2-7, the V gene TRBV7-4, with 8 positions matching TRBD2. The DNA end favors TRBJ2-5, so the J call may be wrong. In germline, CDR1 is SGHVT, CDR2 SQSDAQ. The CDR3 extends over 14 amino acids. The CDR3 DNA sequence: TGTGCCAGCAGCACTAGCGGACCCTTGGCGACCCAGTACTTC. Amino acid sequence: CASSTSGPLATQYF.